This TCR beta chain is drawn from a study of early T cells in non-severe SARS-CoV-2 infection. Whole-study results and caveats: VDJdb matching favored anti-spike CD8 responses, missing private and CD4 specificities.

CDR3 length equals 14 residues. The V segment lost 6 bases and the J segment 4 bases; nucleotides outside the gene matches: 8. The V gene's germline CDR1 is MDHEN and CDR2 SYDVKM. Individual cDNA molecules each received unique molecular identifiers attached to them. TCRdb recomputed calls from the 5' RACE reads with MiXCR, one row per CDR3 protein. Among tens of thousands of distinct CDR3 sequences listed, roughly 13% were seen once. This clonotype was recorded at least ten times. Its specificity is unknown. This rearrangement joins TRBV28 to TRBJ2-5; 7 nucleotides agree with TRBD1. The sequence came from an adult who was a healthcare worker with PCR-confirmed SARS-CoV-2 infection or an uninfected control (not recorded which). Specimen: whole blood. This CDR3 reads CASSYRGLGETQYF. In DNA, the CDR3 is TGTGCCAGCAGCTACAGGGGTCTTGGAGAGACCCAGTACTTC.